This T cell receptor (beta chain) is drawn from a study of metastatic and nonmetastatic thyroid tumors. TCRdb re-called clones via MiXCR from the PCR reads. The sample holds 15,000 to 20,000 clones, roughly 36% seen once. Germline V lookup: CDR1 MNHEY, CDR2 SMNVEV (reference sequence). This CDR3 has 14 residues. V was shortened by 6 bases and J by 3 bases, with 15 bases between the two germline ends. No treatment had been given to any patient before thyroid surgery. This clone is medium-sized by share. Material for sequencing was tumor tissue. This clonotype was obtained from a male donor with papillary thyroid cancer or a benign thyroid nodule (not recorded which). Some clones in this sample may be carry-over from other donors' samples. This sequence joins TRBV27 and TRBJ2-7; D is ambiguous. CDR3 nucleotide sequence: TGTGCCAGCAGAGGGTCCCCCGATTACTACGAGCAGTACTTC. Translating gives CASRGSPDYYEQYF.